This TCR beta chain was found in a study of cytomegalovirus exposure and HLA in healthy donors. Points from the study as a whole: Later work found most CMV-associated TCR beta chains apparently HLA-restricted. The listing of fewer than 200 TCR beta chains classed them as cytomegalovirus-associated.

V shed 3 bases, J shed 5 bases, and the junction held 5 bases outside the gene matches. This CDR3 region has 14 residues. Germline CDR1 MNHNS, CDR2 SASEGT. To note about this clone: Its target is unknown.

60 Vbeta and 13 Jbeta primers were used in PCR. Clones were sequenced by immunoSEQ multiplex PCR, and TCRdb holds only the in-frame ones, with some missing. The sample has some 96,000 clones, approximately 64% seen once. Healthy donors of bone marrow made up the group. Donors were ostensibly healthy at sampling, although undocumented immune exposures were probable. Sequenced sample: PBMCs. The receptor comes from a man in his sixties in good health and CMV-seronegative. The genes are TRBV6-1 and TRBJ1-1; 8 bases agree with TRBD1. The CDR3 sequence is CASSEQGARTEAFF. The CDR3 DNA reads TGTGCCAGCAGTGAGCAGGGGGCGCGGACTGAAGCTTTCTTT.